This T cell receptor beta chain emerged from a study of healthy donors' naive CD4 and CD8 T cells. Background on the study: TCR alpha primers covered all functional IMGT alpha gene variants. General observations from the study: Positive CDR3 charge linked to CD4+ cells, negative to CD8+ cells. Chains were not paired, since alpha and beta were sequenced in bulk.

Per the germline V gene, CDR1 is LGHNA and CDR2 is YSLEER. This CDR3 has 15 amino acids. V lost 4 bases and J lost 10, with 20 bases in between. To note about this clonotype: What it binds is not known.

A linear amplification protocol produced the TCR libraries from about 450 ng of total RNA. Using its own MiXCR run on the reads, TCRdb lists one record per CDR3 protein. This sample yields around 200,000 distinct CDR3 sequences, of which around 80% are seen a single time; roughly 2.4% belongs to the top ten. The sequence derives from a pool of human donors in good health; the sample pools cells from several healthy donors. Input material: naive CD4+ and CD8+ T cells sorted from blood, pooled from several donors. The chain carries TRBV4-3 and TRBJ2-1; D is possibly TRBD1 or TRBD2 (5 bases each). The CDR3: CASSRGSGGTDEQFF. CDR3 DNA: TGCGCCAGCAGCCGTGGGTCCGGTGGGACGGACGAGCAGTTCTTC.